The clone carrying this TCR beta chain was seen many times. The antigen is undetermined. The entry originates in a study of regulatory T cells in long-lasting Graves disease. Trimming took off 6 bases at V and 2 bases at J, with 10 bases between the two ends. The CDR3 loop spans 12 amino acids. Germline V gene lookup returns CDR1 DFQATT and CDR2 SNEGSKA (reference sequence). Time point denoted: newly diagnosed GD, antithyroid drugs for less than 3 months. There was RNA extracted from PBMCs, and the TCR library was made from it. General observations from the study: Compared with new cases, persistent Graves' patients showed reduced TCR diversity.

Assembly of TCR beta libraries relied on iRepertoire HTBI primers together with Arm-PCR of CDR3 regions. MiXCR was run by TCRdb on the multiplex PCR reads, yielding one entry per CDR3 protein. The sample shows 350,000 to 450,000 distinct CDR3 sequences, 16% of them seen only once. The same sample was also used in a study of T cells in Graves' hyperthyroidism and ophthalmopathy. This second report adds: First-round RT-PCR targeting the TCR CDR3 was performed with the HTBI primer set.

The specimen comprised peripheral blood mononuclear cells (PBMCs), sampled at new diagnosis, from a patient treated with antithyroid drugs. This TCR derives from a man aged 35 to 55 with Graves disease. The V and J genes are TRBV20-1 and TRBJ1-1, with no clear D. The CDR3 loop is CSALSVNTEAFF. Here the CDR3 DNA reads TGCAGTGCCCTTTCCGTTAACACTGAAGCTTTCTTT.